Given below is one T cell receptor (beta chain) in context. This record comes from a study of cytomegalovirus exposure and HLA in healthy donors. Amplification used 60 Vbeta primers and 13 Jbeta primers. Produced via immunoSEQ multiplex PCR; TCRdb's table is partial and in-frame only. The sample yields approximately 130,000 clones, roughly three quarters seen once. The material sequenced was PBMCs. The TCR was taken from a man between 25 and 39 years old in good health and CMV-seronegative.

The CDR3 protein is CASSPPPGLAGAHNEQFF. For the CDR3, the DNA is TGTGCCAGCAGTCCCCCCCCCGGACTAGCGGGGGCCCACAATGAGCAGTTCTTC. The chain couples TRBV28 to TRBJ2-1; 13 positions agree with TRBD2. This CDR3 contains 18 residues. V was clipped by 5 bases and J by 5 bases; unmatched bases: 12. Germline loops: CDR1 MDHEN, CDR2 SYDVKM.